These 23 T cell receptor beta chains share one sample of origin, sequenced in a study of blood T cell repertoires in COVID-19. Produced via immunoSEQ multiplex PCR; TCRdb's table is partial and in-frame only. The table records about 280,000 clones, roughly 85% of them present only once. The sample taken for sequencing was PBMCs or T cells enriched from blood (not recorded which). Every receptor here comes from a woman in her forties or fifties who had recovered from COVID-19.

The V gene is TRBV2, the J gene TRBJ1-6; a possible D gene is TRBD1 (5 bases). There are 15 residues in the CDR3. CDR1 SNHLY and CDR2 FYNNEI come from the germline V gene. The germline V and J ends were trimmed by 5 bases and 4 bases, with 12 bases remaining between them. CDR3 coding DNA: TGTGCCAGCAGTAGCCGGGGGATGTATAATTCACCCCTCCACTTT. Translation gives CASSSRGMYNSPLHF.

The CDR3 nucleotides read TGTGCCAGCAGCGCTAGACAGGGTAGGCAGTTCTTC. Amino acid sequence: CASSARQGRQFF. V and J are TRBV2 and TRBJ2-1; 7 nucleotides align to TRBD1. Trimming at V came to 6 bases and at J to 12 bases, leaving 8 bases not matched to a gene. The germline gives CDR1 SNHLY, CDR2 FYNNEI. The CDR3 totals 12 residues.

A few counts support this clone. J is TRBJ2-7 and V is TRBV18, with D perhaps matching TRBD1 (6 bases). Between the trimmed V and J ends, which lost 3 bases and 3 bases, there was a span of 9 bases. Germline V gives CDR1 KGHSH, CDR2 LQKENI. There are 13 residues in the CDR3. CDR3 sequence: CASSPLDSYEQYF. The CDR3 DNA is TGTGCCAGCTCACCGCTGGACAGCTACGAGCAGTACTTC.

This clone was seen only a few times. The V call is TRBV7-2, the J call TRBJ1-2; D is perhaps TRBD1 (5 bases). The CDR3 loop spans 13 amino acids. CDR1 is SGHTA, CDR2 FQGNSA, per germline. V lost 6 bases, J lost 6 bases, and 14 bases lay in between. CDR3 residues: CASSPGTRDGYTF. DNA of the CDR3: TGTGCCAGCAGTCCCGGGACTCGAGATGGCTACACCTTC.

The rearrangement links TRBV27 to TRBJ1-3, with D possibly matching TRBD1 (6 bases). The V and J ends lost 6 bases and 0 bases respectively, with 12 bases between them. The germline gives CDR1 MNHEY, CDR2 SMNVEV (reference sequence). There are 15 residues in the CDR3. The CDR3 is CASRDNRVSGNTIYF. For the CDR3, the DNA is TGTGCCAGCAGAGACAACAGGGTCTCTGGAAACACCATATATTTT.

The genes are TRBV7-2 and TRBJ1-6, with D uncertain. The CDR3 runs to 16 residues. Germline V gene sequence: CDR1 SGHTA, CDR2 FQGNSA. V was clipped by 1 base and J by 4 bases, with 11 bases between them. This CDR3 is CASSLGAGRYNSPLHF. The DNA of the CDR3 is TGTGCCAGCAGCTTAGGTGCAGGCCGTTATAATTCACCCCTCCACTTT. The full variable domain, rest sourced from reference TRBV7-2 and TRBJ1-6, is GAGVSQSPSNKVTEKGKDVELRCDPISGHTALYWYRQSLGQGLEFLIYFQGNSAPDKSGLPSDRFSAERTGGSVSTLTIQRTQQEDSAVYLCASSLGAGRYNSPLHFGNGTRLTVT.

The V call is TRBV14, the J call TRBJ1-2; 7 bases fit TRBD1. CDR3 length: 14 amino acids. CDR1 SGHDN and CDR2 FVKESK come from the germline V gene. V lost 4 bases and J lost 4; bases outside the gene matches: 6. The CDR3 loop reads CASSRHRDSYGYTF. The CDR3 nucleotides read TGTGCCAGCAGCCGTCACCGGGACAGCTATGGCTACACCTTC.

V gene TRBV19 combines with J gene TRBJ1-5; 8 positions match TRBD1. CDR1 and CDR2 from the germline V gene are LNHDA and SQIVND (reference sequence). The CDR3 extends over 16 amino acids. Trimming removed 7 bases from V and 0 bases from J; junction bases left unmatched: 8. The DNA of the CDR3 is TGTGCCAGTAAGGGGGGGACAGGTTATAGCAATCAGCCCCAGCATTTT. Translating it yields CASKGGTGYSNQPQHF.

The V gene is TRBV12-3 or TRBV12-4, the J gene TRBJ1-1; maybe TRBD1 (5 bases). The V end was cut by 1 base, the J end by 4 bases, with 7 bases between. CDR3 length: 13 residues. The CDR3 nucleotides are TGTGCCAGCAGTTTAGGACAGATCACTGAAGCTTTCTTT. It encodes CASSLGQITEAFF.

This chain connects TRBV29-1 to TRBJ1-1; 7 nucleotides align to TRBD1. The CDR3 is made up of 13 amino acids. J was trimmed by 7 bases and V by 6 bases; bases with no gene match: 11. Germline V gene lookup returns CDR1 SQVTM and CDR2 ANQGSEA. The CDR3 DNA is TGCAGCGTAGACCGAGGGGGCTTCGGTGAAGCTTTCTTT. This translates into CSVDRGGFGEAFF. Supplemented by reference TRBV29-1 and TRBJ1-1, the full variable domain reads SAVISQKPSRDICQRGTSLTIQCQVDSQVTMMFWYRQQPGQSLTLIATANQGSEATYESGFVIDKFPISRPNLTFSTLTVSNMSPEDSSIYLCSVDRGGFGEAFFGQGTRLTVV.

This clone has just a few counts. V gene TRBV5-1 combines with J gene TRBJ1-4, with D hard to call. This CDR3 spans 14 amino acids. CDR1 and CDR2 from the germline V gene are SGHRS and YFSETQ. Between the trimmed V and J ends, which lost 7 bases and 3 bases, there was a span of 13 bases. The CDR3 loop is CASRRAVANEKLFF. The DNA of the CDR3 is TGCGCCAGCCGGCGGGCTGTAGCTAATGAAAAACTGTTTTTT.

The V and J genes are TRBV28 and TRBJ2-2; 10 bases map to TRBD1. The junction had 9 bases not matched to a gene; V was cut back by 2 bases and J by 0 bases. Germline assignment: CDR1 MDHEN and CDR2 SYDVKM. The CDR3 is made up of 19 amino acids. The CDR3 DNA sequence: TGTGCCAGCAGTTTACCTACCGGGACAGGGGCGACGAACACCGGGGAGCTGTTTTTT. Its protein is CASSLPTGTGATNTGELFF.

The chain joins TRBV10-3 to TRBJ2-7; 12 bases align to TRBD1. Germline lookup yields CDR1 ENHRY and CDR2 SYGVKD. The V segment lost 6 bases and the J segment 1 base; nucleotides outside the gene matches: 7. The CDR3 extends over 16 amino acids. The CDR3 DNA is TGTGCCATCAGCGGGACAGGGGGCATAGGGTCCTACGAGCAGTACTTC. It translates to CAISGTGGIGSYEQYF.

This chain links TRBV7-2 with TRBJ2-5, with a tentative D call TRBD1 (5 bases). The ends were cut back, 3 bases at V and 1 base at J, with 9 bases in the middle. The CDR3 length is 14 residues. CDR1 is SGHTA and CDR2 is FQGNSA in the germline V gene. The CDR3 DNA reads TGTGCCAGCAGCTTTCAAAGGGGCCAAGAGACCCAGTACTTC. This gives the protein CASSFQRGQETQYF.

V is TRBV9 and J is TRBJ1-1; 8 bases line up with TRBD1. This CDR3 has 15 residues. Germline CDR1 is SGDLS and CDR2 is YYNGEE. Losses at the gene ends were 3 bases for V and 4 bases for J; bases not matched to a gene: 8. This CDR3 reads CASSDTGGRGTEAFF. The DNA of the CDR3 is TGTGCCAGCAGCGATACAGGGGGTCGGGGCACTGAAGCTTTCTTT.

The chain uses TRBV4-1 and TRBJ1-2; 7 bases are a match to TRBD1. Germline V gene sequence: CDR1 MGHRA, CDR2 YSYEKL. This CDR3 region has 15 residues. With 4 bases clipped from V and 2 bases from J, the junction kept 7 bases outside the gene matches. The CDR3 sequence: CASSLARTGNYGYTF. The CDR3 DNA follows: TGCGCCAGCAGCCTAGCCCGGACAGGCAACTATGGCTACACCTTC.

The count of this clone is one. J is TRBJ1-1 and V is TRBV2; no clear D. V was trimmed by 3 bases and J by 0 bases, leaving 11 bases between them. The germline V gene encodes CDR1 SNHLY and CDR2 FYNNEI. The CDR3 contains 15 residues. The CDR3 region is CASSDSGQVNTEAFF. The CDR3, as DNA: TGTGCCAGCAGTGATTCAGGTCAGGTGAACACTGAAGCTTTCTTT.

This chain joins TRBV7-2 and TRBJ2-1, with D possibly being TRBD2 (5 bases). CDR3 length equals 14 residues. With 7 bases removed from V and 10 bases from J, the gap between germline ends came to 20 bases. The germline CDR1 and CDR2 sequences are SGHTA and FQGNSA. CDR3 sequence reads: CASNIPTVRAEQFF. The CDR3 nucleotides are TGTGCCAGCAACATCCCAACGGTGCGGGCCGAGCAGTTCTTC. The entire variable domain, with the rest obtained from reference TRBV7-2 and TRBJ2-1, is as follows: GAGVSQSPSNKVTEKGKDVELRCDPISGHTALYWYRQSLGQGLEFLIYFQGNSAPDKSGLPSDRFSAERTGGSVSTLTIQRTQQEDSAVYLCASNIPTVRAEQFFGPGTRLTVL.

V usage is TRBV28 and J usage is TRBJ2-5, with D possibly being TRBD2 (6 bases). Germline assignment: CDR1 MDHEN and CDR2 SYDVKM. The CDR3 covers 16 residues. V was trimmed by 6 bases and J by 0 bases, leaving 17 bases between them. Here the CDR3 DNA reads TGTGCCAGCAGCCCTCGGGCGGGGAGGTACCAAGAGACCCAGTACTTC. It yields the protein CASSPRAGRYQETQYF.

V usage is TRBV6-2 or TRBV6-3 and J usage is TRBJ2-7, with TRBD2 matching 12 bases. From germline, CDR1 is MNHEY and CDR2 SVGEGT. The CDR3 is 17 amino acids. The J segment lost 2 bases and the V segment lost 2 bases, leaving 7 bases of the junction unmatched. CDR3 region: CASSYVLGLAGAYEQYF. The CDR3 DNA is TGTGCCAGCAGTTACGTACTGGGACTAGCGGGCGCCTACGAGCAGTACTTC.

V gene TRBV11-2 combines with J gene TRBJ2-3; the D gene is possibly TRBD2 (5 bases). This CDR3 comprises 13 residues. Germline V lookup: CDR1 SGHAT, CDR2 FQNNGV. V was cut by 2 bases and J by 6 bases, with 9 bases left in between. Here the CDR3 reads CASSLPLADTQYF. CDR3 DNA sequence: TGTGCCAGCAGCTTACCCTTAGCGGATACGCAGTATTTT.

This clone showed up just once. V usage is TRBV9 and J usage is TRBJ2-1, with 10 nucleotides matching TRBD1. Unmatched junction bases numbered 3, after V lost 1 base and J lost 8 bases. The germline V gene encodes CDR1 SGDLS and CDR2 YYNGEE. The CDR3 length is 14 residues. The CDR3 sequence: CASSVWGTGDEQFF. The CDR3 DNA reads TGTGCCAGCAGCGTATGGGGGACAGGGGATGAGCAGTTCTTC.

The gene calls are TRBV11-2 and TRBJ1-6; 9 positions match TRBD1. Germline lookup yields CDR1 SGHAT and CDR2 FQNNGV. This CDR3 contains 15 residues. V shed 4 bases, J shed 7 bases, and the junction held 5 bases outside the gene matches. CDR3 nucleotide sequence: TGTGCCAGCAGCTCAAGGACAGGGGACAATTCACCCCTCCACTTT. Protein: CASSSRTGDNSPLHF.